A selection of T cell receptor beta chains follows, all from one sample in a study of shared clonotypes between healthy human individuals. Data came from immunoSEQ multiplex PCR; TCRdb stores just in-frame clones and leaves some out. The repertoire has some 300,000 clones, roughly 80% of them found once; the top ten carry about 10%. Source material: memory CD4+ T cells sorted from blood. The receptor source for this set is a man aged 30 to 45 in good health. CDR3s include the opening cysteine and the closing phenylalanine or tryptophan. Fields, in order: J gene, V gene, clone size, D gene, CDR3 protein, CDR3 DNA. D genes are given only for firm matches. The size of a clone is reported for some rows only, either as once, few or many, or as a class for expanded clones.

>TRBJ1-1|TRBV7-8|.|.
CASSDLGPMNTEAFF
TGTGCCAGCAGCGATTTGGGGCCCATGAACACTGAAGCTTTCTTT
>TRBJ2-5|TRBV9|.|.
CASSGRELGETQYF
TGTGCCAGCAGCGGCCGGGAACTCGGAGAGACCCAGTACTTC
>TRBJ2-1|TRBV27|.|.
CASSLIPGTGPSYNEQFF
TGTGCCAGCAGTTTAATCCCGGGGACGGGACCGTCCTACAATGAGCAGTTCTTC
>TRBJ1-5|TRBV19|few|.
CASSMMERGAWQPQHF
TGTGCCAGTAGTATGATGGAACGGGGGGCCTGGCAGCCCCAGCATTTT
>TRBJ2-3|TRBV18|.|.
CASSPRQEATQYF
TGTGCCAGCTCACCACGCCAGGAGGCTACGCAGTATTTT
>TRBJ2-2|TRBV10-3|.|TRBD1
CAISESIRTGDGELFF
TGTGCCATCAGTGAGTCGATCAGGACAGGGGACGGGGAGCTGTTTTTT
>TRBJ1-2|TRBV29-1|.|.
CSVEDLGGRGYTF
TGCAGCGTTGAAGATCTGGGCGGGAGAGGCTACACCTTC
>TRBJ2-7|TRBV19|few|.
CASKAQWDYEQYF
TGTGCCAGTAAGGCACAATGGGACTACGAGCAGTACTTC
>TRBJ1-5|TRBV27|few|.
CASSLYWGQPQHF
TGTGCCAGCAGTTTATATTGGGGTCAGCCCCAGCATTTT
>TRBJ2-5|TRBV15|many|TRBD2
CATSRVESSGSGETQYF
TGTGCCACCAGCAGAGTTGAGTCTAGCGGGAGCGGAGAGACCCAGTACTTC
>TRBJ2-1|TRBV4-3|.|TRBD2
CASSQELAGAYEQFF
TGCGCCAGCAGCCAAGAACTAGCGGGAGCGTATGAGCAGTTCTTC
>TRBJ2-5|TRBV5-1|few|.
CASSPGTRGGETQYF
TGCGCCAGCAGCCCAGGCACTAGAGGCGGGGAGACCCAGTACTTC
>TRBJ1-4|TRBV7-8|many|.
CASSPPVAGLHEKLFF
TGTGCCAGCAGCCCACCGGTGGCAGGGCTTCATGAAAAACTGTTTTTT
>TRBJ1-1|TRBV27|.|.
CASSSILAVMNTEAFF
TGTGCCAGTAGTTCAATTCTAGCGGTAATGAACACTGAAGCTTTCTTT
>TRBJ2-1|TRBV7-2|once|.
CASSLGPTSYNEQFF
TGTGCCAGCAGCCTGGGACCGACCTCCTACAATGAGCAGTTCTTC
>TRBJ2-7|TRBV21-1|.|.
CASSSYTYEQYF
TGTGCCAGCAGCTCCTACACTTACGAGCAGTACTTC
>TRBJ1-5|TRBV10-2|few|.
CASSQVGVGGQPQHF
TGCGCCAGCAGTCAGGTCGGGGTAGGAGGTCAGCCCCAGCATTTT
>TRBJ1-5|TRBV18|.|.
CASSYENQPQHF
TGTGCCAGCTCTTACGAGAATCAGCCCCAGCATTTT
>TRBJ1-4|TRBV2|.|.
CASTSAQRATNEKLFF
TGTGCCAGCACTTCTGCCCAGCGAGCAACTAATGAAAAACTGTTTTTT
>TRBJ1-2|TRBV19|.|TRBD1
CASKRQGGYGYTF
TGTGCCAGCAAAAGACAGGGGGGCTATGGCTACACCTTC
>TRBJ2-7|TRBV5-8|few|.
CASSRHRSSYEQYF
TGTGCCAGCAGCCGACACAGGAGCTCCTACGAGCAGTACTTC
>TRBJ1-4|TRBV6-5|.|TRBD1
CVTGRGEKLFF
TGTGTGACAGGGAGAGGTGAAAAACTGTTTTTT
>TRBJ1-5|TRBV19|once|.
CASRDSYSNQPQHF
TGTGCCAGTAGAGACAGTTATAGCAATCAGCCCCAGCATTTT
>TRBJ1-2|TRBV2|.|.
CASSEALRTFNYGYTF
TGTGCCAGCAGTGAAGCGCTTCGGACATTTAACTATGGCTACACCTTC
>TRBJ1-1|TRBV11-2|many|TRBD1
CASSLRTGMNTEAFF
TGTGCCAGCAGCCTGCGGACAGGAATGAACACTGAAGCTTTCTTT
>TRBJ1-2|TRBV9|.|.
CASSPRTGPTDRYTF
TGTGCCAGCAGCCCACGAACCGGGCCCACGGATCGCTACACCTTC
>TRBJ2-7|TRBV30|few|TRBD1
CARGDRPRYEQYF
TGTGCCCGTGGGGACAGGCCACGCTACGAGCAGTACTTC
>TRBJ2-1|TRBV19|.|TRBD2
CANSTLSGNYNEQFF
TGTGCCAATAGTACACTCAGCGGGAACTACAATGAGCAGTTCTTC
>TRBJ2-1|TRBV19|.|TRBD2
CASSSAGGPIEQFF
TGTGCCAGTAGCTCGGCGGGAGGGCCTATTGAGCAGTTCTTC
>TRBJ2-5|TRBV13|.|TRBD1
CASSLRQGGGETQYF
TGTGCCAGCAGCCTTCGACAGGGTGGCGGGGAGACCCAGTACTTC
>TRBJ2-2|TRBV21-1|.|.
CASSKFKAGELFF
TGTGCCAGCAGCAAATTTAAGGCCGGGGAGCTGTTTTTT
>TRBJ2-3|TRBV11-2|once|.
CASSLELDYPPDTQYF
TGTGCCAGCAGCTTAGAGTTGGATTATCCCCCAGATACGCAGTATTTT
>TRBJ2-7|TRBV7-2|.|.
CASTLMSDEQYF
TGTGCCAGCACCCTTATGAGCGACGAGCAGTACTTC
>TRBJ2-1|TRBV7-7|.|.
CASSSGGEQFF
TGTGCCAGCAGCTCGGGTGGTGAGCAGTTCTTC
>TRBJ2-1|TRBV5-4|.|TRBD2
CASSLGGASGSSYNEQFF
TGTGCCAGCAGCTTGGGGGGGGCTAGCGGGAGTTCCTACAATGAGCAGTTCTTC
>TRBJ2-7|TRBV27|.|.
CASSLSTTGGEKQYF
TGTGCCAGCAGTTTATCCACCACCGGAGGTGAGAAGCAGTACTTC
>TRBJ1-3|TRBV18|.|.
CASSPQSGTTNFGNTIYF
TGTGCCAGCTCACCGCAGAGCGGGACAACGAACTTTGGAAACACCATATATTTT
>TRBJ2-1|TRBV7-6|.|TRBD2
CASSSSSGRGEQFF
TGTGCCAGCAGCTCATCTAGCGGGAGGGGTGAGCAGTTCTTC
>TRBJ2-2|TRBV5-1|.|.
CASIQESRNTGELFF
TGCGCCAGCATCCAGGAATCCCGGAACACCGGGGAGCTGTTTTTT
>TRBJ1-1|TRBV4-1|.|.
CASRGTLKNTEAFF
TGCGCCAGCAGGGGAACCTTAAAGAACACTGAAGCTTTCTTT
>TRBJ2-2|TRBV7-9|.|.
CASNKETYTGELFF
TGTGCCAGCAACAAGGAAACCTACACCGGGGAGCTGTTTTTT
>TRBJ2-3|TRBV29-1|.|TRBD1
CSVEGDRGSDTQYF
TGCAGCGTCGAGGGGGACAGGGGGTCTGATACGCAGTATTTT
>TRBJ1-5|TRBV15|.|.
CATSRDKGFGNQPQHF
TGTGCCACCAGCAGAGATAAAGGTTTCGGAAATCAGCCCCAGCATTTT
>TRBJ2-7|TRBV7-8|.|.
CASSLYRGGYEQYF
TGTGCCAGCAGCTTATACAGGGGAGGCTACGAGCAGTACTTC
>TRBJ1-2|TRBV29-1|once|.
CSVVREWGYTF
TGCAGCGTTGTGAGGGAGTGGGGCTACACCTTC
>TRBJ1-1|TRBV29-1|.|.
CSVAMPWAFF
TGCAGCGTTGCCATGCCATGGGCTTTCTTT
>TRBJ2-7|TRBV7-9|once|TRBD1
CASSEHRGGRYEQYF
TGTGCCAGCAGCGAGCACAGGGGTGGCAGGTACGAGCAGTACTTC
>TRBJ2-3|TRBV2|.|.
CASSENRGSWHF
TGTGCCAGCAGTGAAAATCGAGGTAGCTGGCATTTT
>TRBJ1-3|TRBV9|once|.
CASSQEMISGNTIYF
TGTGCCAGCAGCCAAGAGATGATTTCTGGAAACACCATATATTTT
>TRBJ2-6|TRBV2|many|.
CASSLAGTSSGANVLTF
TGTGCCAGCAGTCTAGCAGGGACCTCCTCTGGGGCCAACGTCCTGACTTTC
>TRBJ2-1|TRBV2|few|TRBD2
CASSVTSGTVWDEQFF
TGTGCCAGCAGTGTGACTAGCGGGACGGTTTGGGATGAGCAGTTCTTC
>TRBJ2-5|TRBV21-1|.|.
CASSKDPSGITPPWETQYF
TGTGCCAGCAGCAAAGACCCTAGCGGGATTACCCCTCCATGGGAGACCCAGTACTTC
>TRBJ1-2|TRBV2|.|TRBD1
CASQFGTAGGYTF
TGTGCCAGCCAGTTCGGGACAGCTGGAGGCTACACCTTC
>TRBJ1-1|TRBV29-1|many|.
CSVERDIIIEGFF
TGCAGCGTTGAGCGGGACATAATTATTGAAGGTTTCTTT
>TRBJ2-3|TRBV2|.|.
CASSELGEGTDTQYF
TGTGCCAGCAGTGAACTGGGGGAGGGCACAGATACGCAGTATTTT